This paragraph covers one T cell receptor beta chain sequence. V lost 3 bases to trimming and J lost 6 bases; unmatched junction nucleotides: 5. This CDR3 region has 13 residues. Germline CDR1 SQVTM, CDR2 ANQGSEA. Seattle-derived patients entered the study during active infection and were followed longitudinally. TCRdb keeps only in-frame clones here, not all; method: immunoSEQ multiplex PCR. The top ten clones hold less than 20% of a sample with a few hundred thousand clones, roughly four fifths of them seen once. This entry is derived from a study of blood T cell repertoires in COVID-19. For the study at large: The analysed material was cDNA or gDNA that came from T cells, B-cell-depleted T cells, or PBMCs.

The source is a person aged 65-85 years with COVID-19, enrolled during active disease. Input material: peripheral blood. J is TRBJ2-3 and V is TRBV29-1, with 8 bases lining up with TRBD1. CDR3 nucleotides: TGCAGCGTTGACGGGACAGGAGCCGATACGCAGTATTTT. Translated: CSVDGTGADTQYF.